These T cell receptor beta chains were read from a single sample in a study of shared clonotypes between healthy human individuals. Method: immunoSEQ multiplex PCR; TCRdb's copy keeps in-frame clones and lacks some. The data contain roughly 1,100,000 clones, about 77% of them seen just once; the ten biggest clones take up over 1.3%. The specimen was memory CD4+ T cells sorted from blood. The receptors here all came from a man aged 18 to 29 in good health. Each CDR3 is given with its conserved first and last residue. The D gene is left open where the match is weak. Size is omitted from some rows. Given values are once, few, many or a class for expanded clones.

clone size,J gene,V gene,CDR3 length,D gene,CDR3 protein,CDR3 DNA
.,TRBJ1-2,TRBV5-5,13,TRBD1,CASSLPTGIGYTF,TGTGCCAGCAGCCTACCGACAGGGATTGGCTACACCTTC
.,TRBJ2-5,TRBV5-6,13,.,CASSFPLQETQYF,TGTGCCAGCAGCTTCCCCCTCCAAGAGACCCAGTACTTC
.,TRBJ2-7,TRBV10-3,12,.,CAISESTIEQYF,TGTGCCATCAGTGAGTCGACGATTGAGCAGTACTTC
.,TRBJ1-4,TRBV6-1,14,.,CASSDSSKGEKLFF,TGTGCCAGCAGTGATTCTTCAAAGGGTGAAAAACTGTTTTTT
.,TRBJ1-2,TRBV10-1,14,.,CASSESGTDYGYTF,TGCGCCAGCAGTGAGTCCGGGACTGACTATGGCTACACCTTC
.,TRBJ1-5,TRBV28,14,.,CASSLWGSNQPQHF,TGTGCCAGCAGTTTATGGGGGAGCAATCAGCCCCAGCATTTT
.,TRBJ2-5,TRBV6-1,16,TRBD2,CASSVLGGGAFETQYF,TGTGCCAGCAGTGTTCTTGGCGGGGGGGCCTTTGAGACCCAGTACTTC
.,TRBJ2-2,TRBV7-9,12,.,CASSLKDGELFF,TGTGCCAGCAGCTTAAAGGACGGGGAGCTGTTTTTT
.,TRBJ2-2,TRBV28,15,TRBD1,CASSWGQGITGELFF,TGTGCCAGCAGTTGGGGACAGGGAATCACCGGGGAGCTGTTTTTT
.,TRBJ2-5,TRBV7-2,13,TRBD2,CASRLAGVETQYF,TGTGCCAGCAGGCTAGCGGGAGTAGAGACCCAGTACTTC
.,TRBJ2-1,TRBV29-1,13,.,CSVAALQNNEQFF,TGCAGCGTTGCCGCTTTACAGAACAATGAGCAGTTCTTC
.,TRBJ2-1,TRBV5-1,16,TRBD1,CASSLAGQGNFNEQFF,TGCGCCAGCAGCTTGGCCGGACAGGGGAACTTCAATGAGCAGTTCTTC
.,TRBJ2-1,TRBV4-3,16,.,CASSQAHRPSYNEQFF,TGCGCCAGCAGCCAAGCTCATAGGCCTTCCTACAATGAGCAGTTCTTC
once,TRBJ2-7,TRBV27,13,.,CASSFDTTGEQYF,TGTGCCAGCAGTTTTGACACTACGGGGGAGCAGTACTTC
.,TRBJ1-1,TRBV6-5,13,TRBD1,CASSPTGGTEAFF,TGTGCCAGCAGCCCCACAGGGGGCACTGAAGCTTTCTTT
.,TRBJ2-2,TRBV6-1,18,TRBD1,CASSEYYRGPVWTGELFF,TGTGCCAGCAGTGAATACTACAGGGGGCCCGTATGGACCGGGGAGCTGTTTTTT
.,TRBJ2-2,TRBV18,16,.,CASSNLGTLNTGELFF,TGTGCCAGCTCAAATTTAGGGACTCTTAACACCGGGGAGCTGTTTTTT
.,TRBJ1-2,TRBV6-6,12,.,CASSPPNYGYTF,TGTGCCAGCAGTCCGCCCAACTATGGCTACACCTTC
.,TRBJ2-5,TRBV30,13,.,CAWRRANGETQYF,TGTGCCTGGAGGAGGGCCAACGGGGAGACCCAGTACTTC
.,TRBJ2-7,TRBV28,15,TRBD1,CASSPRDRGTIVGYF,TGTGCCAGCAGTCCTCGGGACAGGGGGACCATCGTGGGGTACTTC
.,TRBJ2-1,TRBV19,18,TRBD2,CASSIVFGLAGGNNEQFF,TGTGCCAGTAGTATAGTCTTTGGACTAGCGGGGGGCAACAATGAGCAGTTCTTC
once,TRBJ2-5,TRBV11-3,13,.,CASSLYSGETQYF,TGTGCCAGCAGCTTATACAGCGGGGAGACCCAGTACTTC
.,TRBJ2-5,TRBV7-7,15,TRBD2,CASSFQRGDRETQYF,TGTGCTAGCAGCTTCCAGCGGGGGGATCGAGAGACCCAGTACTTC